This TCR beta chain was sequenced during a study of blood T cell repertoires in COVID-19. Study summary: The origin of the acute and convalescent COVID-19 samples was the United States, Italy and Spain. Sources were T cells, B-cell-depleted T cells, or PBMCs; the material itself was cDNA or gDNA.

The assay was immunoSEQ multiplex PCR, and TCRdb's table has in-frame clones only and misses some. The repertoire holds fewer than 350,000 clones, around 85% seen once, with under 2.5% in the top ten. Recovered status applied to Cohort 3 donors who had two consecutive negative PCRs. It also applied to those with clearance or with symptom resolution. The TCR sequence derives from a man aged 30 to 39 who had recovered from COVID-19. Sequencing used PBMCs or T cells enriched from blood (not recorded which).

In nucleotides, the CDR3 is TGTGCCAGCAGTTTTTTAGCGGGGGGGCTAGCAGATACGCAGTATTTT. It is translated as CASSFLAGGLADTQYF. This chain connects TRBV27 to TRBJ2-3, with 11 bases aligning to TRBD2. Germline CDR1 reads MNHEY; CDR2 reads SMNVEV (reference sequence). The CDR3 is made up of 16 amino acids. J was trimmed by 4 bases and V by 3 bases; bases with no gene match: 6.